This is a list of T cell receptor beta chains from one sample in a study of blood T cells in healthy people across ages. TCRdb re-analysed the 5' RACE reads in MiXCR, keeping a single row per CDR3 protein. Counted here are over 700,000 distinct CDR3 sequences, roughly 50% occurring once; the ten biggest clones make up 41%. Sample: blood. These receptor sequences come from a man at least 80 years old in good health. Each CDR3 is given with its conserved first and last residue. Fields, in order: D gene, V gene, J gene, clone size, CDR3 protein, CDR3 DNA. A D gene is named only where the DNA matches it firmly. Clone size is not always given. Where it is, it says once, few, many or a class for expanded clones.

D gene: -; V gene: TRBV29-1; J gene: TRBJ2-3; clone size: -; CDR3 protein: CSVAGQYADTQYF; CDR3 DNA: TGCAGCGTTGCGGGGCAGTACGCAGATACGCAGTATTTT
D gene: -; V gene: TRBV7-2; J gene: TRBJ2-3; clone size: -; CDR3 protein: CASSLVGDTPTDTQYF; CDR3 DNA: TGTGCCAGCAGCTTAGTCGGGGACACTCCCACAGATACGCAGTATTTT
D gene: -; V gene: TRBV7-2; J gene: TRBJ2-4; clone size: -; CDR3 protein: CASSNPTGAQYF; CDR3 DNA: TGTGCCAGCAGCAATCCTACCGGGGCCCAGTACTTC
D gene: -; V gene: TRBV10-3; J gene: TRBJ2-7; clone size: -; CDR3 protein: CAISRGETYEQYF; CDR3 DNA: TGTGCCATCAGCCGGGGCGAGACCTACGAGCAGTACTTC
D gene: -; V gene: TRBV15; J gene: TRBJ2-5; clone size: few; CDR3 protein: CATSLDRNQETQYF; CDR3 DNA: TGTGCCACCAGCTTAGACAGGAACCAAGAGACCCAGTACTTC
D gene: TRBD1; V gene: TRBV24-1; J gene: TRBJ2-1; clone size: -; CDR3 protein: CATMDRGRNEQFF; CDR3 DNA: TGTGCCACCATGGACAGGGGGCGTAATGAGCAGTTCTTC
D gene: TRBD1; V gene: TRBV15; J gene: TRBJ2-7; clone size: -; CDR3 protein: CATAMDRNYEQYF; CDR3 DNA: TGTGCCACCGCTATGGACAGGAACTACGAGCAGTACTTC
D gene: TRBD2; V gene: TRBV9; J gene: TRBJ2-3; clone size: -; CDR3 protein: CASSPIAGVTDTQYF; CDR3 DNA: TGTGCCAGCAGCCCCATAGCGGGAGTCACAGATACGCAGTATTTT
D gene: -; V gene: TRBV20-1; J gene: TRBJ2-7; clone size: few; CDR3 protein: CSARDPVRDEQYF; CDR3 DNA: TGCAGTGCTAGAGATCCGGTAAGGGACGAGCAGTACTTC
D gene: -; V gene: TRBV21-1; J gene: TRBJ2-1; clone size: -; CDR3 protein: CASSKAGSGSYEQFF; CDR3 DNA: TGTGCCAGCAGCAAAGCTGGTAGCGGGAGTTACGAGCAGTTCTTC
D gene: -; V gene: TRBV20-1; J gene: TRBJ1-1; clone size: few; CDR3 protein: CSASPFSSGTEAFF; CDR3 DNA: TGCAGTGCTAGCCCCTTTTCAAGCGGCACTGAAGCTTTCTTT
D gene: TRBD1; V gene: TRBV20-1; J gene: TRBJ1-6; clone size: -; CDR3 protein: CSARVGQGGNSPLHF; CDR3 DNA: TGCAGTGCTAGAGTCGGACAGGGCGGGAATTCACCCCTCCACTTT
D gene: -; V gene: TRBV5-1; J gene: TRBJ2-7; clone size: -; CDR3 protein: CASSSKDGAPGPYEQYF; CDR3 DNA: TGCGCCAGCAGCTCAAAGGACGGGGCACCTGGTCCGTACGAGCAGTACTTC
D gene: -; V gene: TRBV6-5; J gene: TRBJ2-1; clone size: -; CDR3 protein: CASTRGGDNEQFF; CDR3 DNA: TGTGCCAGCACCCGCGGTGGCGACAATGAGCAGTTCTTC
D gene: -; V gene: TRBV29-1; J gene: TRBJ1-2; clone size: -; CDR3 protein: CSVGAYPNYGYTF; CDR3 DNA: TGCAGCGTCGGAGCCTACCCCAACTATGGCTACACCTTC
D gene: -; V gene: TRBV27; J gene: TRBJ2-7; clone size: -; CDR3 protein: CASSLRDQAYEQYF; CDR3 DNA: TGTGCCAGCAGTTTAAGGGACCAGGCCTACGAGCAGTACTTC
D gene: TRBD1; V gene: TRBV6-6; J gene: TRBJ1-5; clone size: few; CDR3 protein: CASSIQGGNQPQHF; CDR3 DNA: TGTGCCAGCAGTATACAGGGGGGCAATCAGCCCCAGCATTTT
D gene: TRBD2; V gene: TRBV12-3/TRBV12-4; J gene: TRBJ2-7; clone size: -; CDR3 protein: CASSLGLAELYEQYF; CDR3 DNA: TGTGCCAGCAGTTTAGGACTAGCGGAGCTCTACGAGCAGTACTTC
D gene: TRBD2; V gene: TRBV5-1; J gene: TRBJ2-3; clone size: -; CDR3 protein: CASSGAGARRYAYF; CDR3 DNA: TGCGCCAGCAGTGGAGCGGGAGCTCGCAGATACGCGTATTTT
D gene: -; V gene: TRBV9; J gene: TRBJ2-3; clone size: once; CDR3 protein: CASSVGFDTQYF; CDR3 DNA: TGTGCCAGCAGCGTAGGATTTGATACGCAGTATTTT
D gene: -; V gene: TRBV28; J gene: TRBJ1-2; clone size: -; CDR3 protein: CAIKGGPAEGYTF; CDR3 DNA: TGTGCCATAAAAGGGGGGCCGGCGGAAGGCTACACCTTC
D gene: -; V gene: TRBV6-5; J gene: TRBJ2-7; clone size: -; CDR3 protein: CASSYSGGTTYEQYF; CDR3 DNA: TGTGCCAGCAGTTACTCAGGTGGGACCACCTACGAGCAGTACTTC
D gene: TRBD1; V gene: TRBV27; J gene: TRBJ1-5; clone size: once; CDR3 protein: CASSPRTGDQPQHF; CDR3 DNA: TGTGCCAGCAGTCCCCGGACAGGGGACCAGCCCCAGCATTTT
D gene: -; V gene: TRBV29-1; J gene: TRBJ2-6; clone size: -; CDR3 protein: CSAPQPVPSAVLSGANVLTF; CDR3 DNA: TGCAGCGCTCCCCAACCCGTTCCATCGGCCGTCCTCTCTGGGGCCAACGTCCTGACTTTC
D gene: -; V gene: TRBV24-1; J gene: TRBJ1-1; clone size: -; CDR3 protein: CATSDPDRPTEAFF; CDR3 DNA: TGTGCCACCAGTGATCCCGACAGGCCCACTGAAGCTTTCTTT
D gene: -; V gene: TRBV5-1; J gene: TRBJ1-2; clone size: -; CDR3 protein: CASSLAWTAHYGYTF; CDR3 DNA: TGCGCCAGCAGCTTGGCGTGGACAGCCCACTATGGCTACACCTTC
D gene: TRBD2; V gene: TRBV28; J gene: TRBJ2-1; clone size: -; CDR3 protein: CASSWLAGVNEQFF; CDR3 DNA: TGTGCCAGCAGTTGGCTAGCGGGAGTCAATGAGCAGTTCTTC
D gene: TRBD1; V gene: TRBV6-1; J gene: TRBJ2-5; clone size: -; CDR3 protein: CASRITGEDEQYF; CDR3 DNA: TGTGCCAGCAGAATAACAGGGGAAGATGAGCAGTACTTC
D gene: TRBD1; V gene: TRBV28; J gene: TRBJ2-4; clone size: -; CDR3 protein: CASSSRTGGKNIQYF; CDR3 DNA: TGTGCCAGCAGTTCCCGGACAGGGGGCAAAAACATTCAGTACTTC
D gene: TRBD2; V gene: TRBV24-1; J gene: TRBJ2-1; clone size: -; CDR3 protein: CATSVGGREETLFF; CDR3 DNA: TGTGCCACCAGTGTAGGAGGGAGGGAAGAGACCCTGTTCTTC
D gene: -; V gene: TRBV21-1; J gene: TRBJ2-1; clone size: -; CDR3 protein: CASSKRRDRTDNEQFF; CDR3 DNA: TGTGCCAGCAGCAAAAGACGGGACAGGACGGACAATGAGCAGTTCTTC
D gene: -; V gene: TRBV2; J gene: TRBJ2-5; clone size: -; CDR3 protein: CASRIGETQYF; CDR3 DNA: TGTGCCAGCAGGATCGGGGAGACCCAGTACTTC
D gene: -; V gene: TRBV12-3/TRBV12-4; J gene: TRBJ2-5; clone size: few; CDR3 protein: CASSFSGPWETQYF; CDR3 DNA: TGTGCCAGCAGTTTCTCGGGGCCCTGGGAGACCCAGTACTTC
D gene: -; V gene: TRBV18; J gene: TRBJ1-1; clone size: few; CDR3 protein: CASSPGGRTTEAFF; CDR3 DNA: TGTGCCAGCTCACCAGGAGGCAGAACGACTGAAGCTTTCTTT
D gene: TRBD1; V gene: TRBV27; J gene: TRBJ2-7; clone size: few; CDR3 protein: CASSGDRDYEQYF; CDR3 DNA: TGTGCCAGCAGTGGGGACAGAGATTACGAGCAGTACTTC
D gene: -; V gene: TRBV21-1; J gene: TRBJ2-2; clone size: -; CDR3 protein: CASSLYPGELFF; CDR3 DNA: TGTGCCAGCAGCCTGTATCCCGGGGAGCTGTTTTTT
D gene: -; V gene: TRBV7-6; J gene: TRBJ2-3; clone size: -; CDR3 protein: CASSTPGKSDTQYF; CDR3 DNA: TGTGCCAGCAGCACCCCGGGGAAGTCAGATACGCAGTATTTT
D gene: TRBD2; V gene: TRBV11-3; J gene: TRBJ2-3; clone size: -; CDR3 protein: CASSLTPLGGRVTDTQYF; CDR3 DNA: TGTGCCAGCAGCTTAACTCCTCTTGGCGGGAGGGTCACAGATACGCAGTATTTT
D gene: TRBD2; V gene: TRBV6-2/TRBV6-3; J gene: TRBJ2-3; clone size: few; CDR3 protein: CASSSTRTSGAHRYAYF; CDR3 DNA: TGTGCCAGCAGTTCCACTCGGACTAGCGGGGCGCACAGATACGCGTATTTT
D gene: -; V gene: TRBV6-6; J gene: TRBJ2-5; clone size: -; CDR3 protein: CASNRPQETQYF; CDR3 DNA: TGTGCCAGCAATCGGCCCCAAGAGACCCAGTACTTC
D gene: -; V gene: TRBV15; J gene: TRBJ2-5; clone size: few; CDR3 protein: CATSRGLTETQYF; CDR3 DNA: TGTGCCACCAGCAGAGGTCTGACAGAGACCCAGTACTTC
D gene: -; V gene: TRBV15; J gene: TRBJ2-1; clone size: few; CDR3 protein: CATSRDGPLSDSYNEQFF; CDR3 DNA: TGTGCCACCAGCAGAGATGGTCCCCTTAGCGACTCCTACAATGAGCAGTTCTTC
D gene: TRBD2; V gene: TRBV15; J gene: TRBJ2-6; clone size: few; CDR3 protein: CATRRQQGLAGGAGANVLTF; CDR3 DNA: TGTGCCACCAGGAGACAACAAGGACTAGCGGGAGGGGCTGGGGCCAACGTCCTGACTTTC
D gene: -; V gene: TRBV12-5; J gene: TRBJ2-5; clone size: -; CDR3 protein: CASGMTFQETQYF; CDR3 DNA: TGTGCTAGTGGCATGACATTCCAAGAGACCCAGTACTTC
D gene: -; V gene: TRBV15; J gene: TRBJ1-1; clone size: -; CDR3 protein: CATSRVEGPGTEAFF; CDR3 DNA: TGTGCCACCAGCAGAGTGGAGGGCCCGGGGACTGAAGCTTTCTTT
D gene: -; V gene: TRBV7-9; J gene: TRBJ1-5; clone size: -; CDR3 protein: CASSAGPNSNQPQHF; CDR3 DNA: TGTGCCAGCAGCGCCGGGCCAAATAGCAATCAGCCCCAGCATTTT
D gene: -; V gene: TRBV5-8; J gene: TRBJ2-3; clone size: -; CDR3 protein: CASTLLRYAYF; CDR3 DNA: TGTGCCAGCACCTTACTCAGATACGCGTATTTT
D gene: TRBD2; V gene: TRBV5-1; J gene: TRBJ2-5; clone size: -; CDR3 protein: CASSTAGTSVETQYF; CDR3 DNA: TGCGCTAGCAGCACCGCGGGGACTAGCGTCGAGACCCAGTACTTC
D gene: -; V gene: TRBV27; J gene: TRBJ2-5; clone size: once; CDR3 protein: CASSGNMGQETQYF; CDR3 DNA: TGTGCCAGCAGTGGAAACATGGGCCAAGAGACCCAGTACTTC
D gene: -; V gene: TRBV20-1; J gene: TRBJ1-2; clone size: -; CDR3 protein: CSALQANYGYTF; CDR3 DNA: TGCAGTGCTTTACAGGCTAACTATGGCTACACCTTC
D gene: TRBD1; V gene: TRBV14; J gene: TRBJ2-2; clone size: -; CDR3 protein: CASSQRDRATGELFF; CDR3 DNA: TGTGCCAGCAGCCAACGGGACAGGGCAACCGGGGAGCTGTTTTTT